Included here is one TCR beta chain sequence, with context. The antigen remains undetermined. These data are taken from a study of PD-1 blockade in mismatch repair-deficient tumors. TCRdb's table, derived via immunoSEQ multiplex PCR, lists solely in-frame clones and lacks some. The data show about 68,000 clones, more than 75% seen once. PCR or immunohistochemistry showed mismatch repair deficiency in every enrolled patient. TCR sequencing covered a few patients who responded to pembrolizumab. General study points: After pembrolizumab, tumor-resident clones rose rapidly, then generally contracted before radiologic responses.

The TCR was taken from an adult with mismatch repair-deficient cancer. The sample consisted of peripheral blood, taken 2 weeks after starting pembrolizumab.

For the CDR3, the DNA is TGTGCCAGCGCCGGGAATGTGAACACTGAAGCTTTCTTT. Its protein product is CASAGNVNTEAFF. The chain combines TRBV2 with TRBJ1-1; D is ambiguous. This CDR3 spans 13 amino acids. V was cut by 8 bases and J by 0 bases, with 10 bases left in between. CDR1 is SNHLY and CDR2 is FYNNEI in the germline V gene.